This passage covers 29 T cell receptor beta chains from one sample sequenced in a study of cytomegalovirus exposure and HLA in healthy donors. The PCR had 60 Vbeta and 13 Jbeta primers. Data came from immunoSEQ multiplex PCR; TCRdb stores just in-frame clones and leaves some out. The data hold about 170,000 clones, with roughly 85% observed a single time. The sample comprised PBMCs. The receptor set was obtained from a young man in good health and CMV-seropositive.

The CDR3 DNA is TGTGCCAGCAGCTTACTATCCGGGACAATCCACGAGCAGTACTTC. Amino acid sequence: CASSLLSGTIHEQYF. This chain links TRBV7-9 with TRBJ2-7; TRBD1 might be the D (6 bases). Germline CDR1 reads SEHNR; CDR2 reads FQNEAQ (reference sequence). Trimming removed 2 bases at V and 5 bases at J, with 16 bases between. CDR3 size: 15 residues.

This chain uses TRBV11-2 with TRBJ2-3, with D perhaps matching TRBD2 (6 bases). Germline V gene data show CDR1 as SGHAT and CDR2 as FQNNGV. V dropped 3 bases and J dropped 6 bases, with 10 bases sitting between them. This CDR3 spans 13 amino acids. The CDR3 loop reads CASSFGTRDTQYF. The CDR3 nucleotides are TGTGCCAGCAGCTTCGGGACTCGGGATACGCAGTATTTT.

This clone was observed a single time. Here the CDR3 DNA reads TGTGCCAGCAGTTCCCGGGGCACAGATACGCAGTATTTT. Translation: CASSSRGTDTQYF. The gene calls are TRBV27 and TRBJ2-3; D unclear. In germline, CDR1 is MNHEY, CDR2 SMNVEV (reference sequence). V was shortened by 4 bases and J by 1 base, with 6 bases between the two germline ends. This CDR3 comprises 13 residues.

The J gene is TRBJ2-2, the V gene TRBV2, with 7 bases that match TRBD2. V shed 1 base, J shed 6 bases, and the junction held 2 bases outside the gene matches. CDR3 length: 14 amino acids. The germline gives CDR1 SNHLY, CDR2 FYNNEI. The DNA for the CDR3 is TGTGCCAGCAGTGAAGGGACTAGGGCCGGGGAGCTGTTTTTT. Translating it yields CASSEGTRAGELFF.

This chain uses TRBV10-3 with TRBJ2-1; TRBD2 matches 7 bases. Trimming at V came to 7 bases and at J to 4 bases, leaving 7 bases not matched to a gene. Germline V lookup: CDR1 ENHRY, CDR2 SYGVKD. This CDR3 is built from 14 residues. Here the CDR3 reads CAIMASGSYNEQFF. As DNA, the CDR3 is TGTGCCATCATGGCTAGCGGATCTTACAATGAGCAGTTCTTC.

This rearrangement joins TRBV27 to TRBJ1-6, with a tentative D call TRBD1 (6 bases). Deletions cut 8 bases from V and 7 bases from J, with 15 bases between. This CDR3 has 14 residues. Germline assignment: CDR1 MNHEY and CDR2 SMNVEV (reference sequence). CDR3 amino acids: CASGPGQQNSPLHF. Written as DNA, the CDR3 is TGTGCCAGCGGCCCGGGACAACAAAATTCACCCCTCCACTTT.

CDR3 nucleotides: TGTGCCAGCCTGGGAGTGGGGGGGAGGAAATACACTGAAGCTTTCTTT. Residues: CASLGVGGRKYTEAFF. V gene TRBV6-6 combines with J gene TRBJ1-1; D might be TRBD1 (5 bases). Trimming removed 8 bases at V and 3 bases at J, with 22 bases between. The germline gives CDR1 MNHNY, CDR2 SVGAGI (reference sequence). CDR3 length: 16 amino acids.

The gene calls are TRBV10-3 and TRBJ1-1, with unresolved D. The CDR3 covers 13 residues. Germline V gene data show CDR1 as ENHRY and CDR2 as SYGVKD. Trimming cost V 4 bases and J 1 base, with 7 bases left between them. The CDR3 region is CAISVQQNTEAFF. DNA of the CDR3: TGTGCCATCAGTGTACAGCAGAACACTGAAGCTTTCTTT.

The gene calls are TRBV9 and TRBJ2-7; TRBD1 matches at 9 bases. This CDR3 region has 14 residues. Losses at the gene ends were 4 bases for V and 3 bases for J; bases not matched to a gene: 5. Germline V lookup: CDR1 SGDLS, CDR2 YYNGEE. The CDR3 loop reads CASSPDRGSYEQYF. CDR3 in DNA: TGTGCCAGCAGCCCGGACAGGGGAAGCTACGAGCAGTACTTC.

In this sample, this clone turned up a few times. The chain carries TRBV19 and TRBJ2-7; a weak D match, TRBD2 (5 bases). Germline lookup yields CDR1 LNHDA and CDR2 SQIVND (reference sequence). The germline V and J ends were trimmed by 6 bases and 0 bases, with 9 bases remaining between them. The CDR3 covers 13 residues. The CDR3 region is CASRDSISYEQYF. DNA for the CDR3: TGTGCCAGTAGGGACTCGATCTCCTACGAGCAGTACTTC.

The count of this clone is one. The rearrangement links TRBV28 to TRBJ2-1; possible D gene TRBD2, 6 bases. The CDR3 length is 15 residues. V lost 2 bases and J lost 2, with 10 bases in between. CDR1 and CDR2 from the germline V gene are MDHEN and SYDVKM. The CDR3 bases are TGTGCCAGCAGTTTAGGGCGGGATCCCTACAATGAGCAGTTCTTC. Translated: CASSLGRDPYNEQFF.

The rearrangement joins TRBV5-6 to TRBJ2-3; TRBD1 aligns across 7 bases. The CDR3 extends over 14 amino acids. J gave up 2 bases and V 7 bases, and 7 bases lay outside the gene matches. Germline CDR1 reads SGHDT; CDR2 reads YYEEEE. The CDR3 sequence is CASVDRAFTDTQYF. CDR3 bases: TGTGCCAGCGTAGACAGGGCCTTCACAGATACGCAGTATTTT.

This chain links TRBV5-6 with TRBJ2-3; tentatively, D is TRBD1 (5 bases). The CDR3 contains 12 residues. V was clipped by 2 bases and J by 5 bases, with 6 bases between them. CDR1 and CDR2 (germline): SGHDT, YYEEEE. The CDR3 DNA is TGTGCCAGCAGCTTCCAGGGAGATACGCAGTATTTT. Translated, it gives CASSFQGDTQYF.

This sequence joins TRBV23-1 and TRBJ2-5, with 7 bases lining up with TRBD1. TRBV23-1 is filed as an ORF, its function uncertain. The CDR3 is made up of 18 amino acids. With V trimmed by 0 bases and J by 4 bases, 14 bases remained unmatched. The CDR3 reads CASSQSRGTTGAGETQYF. In DNA, the CDR3 is TGCGCCAGCAGTCAATCACGAGGGACCACAGGGGCAGGAGAGACCCAGTACTTC.

The rearrangement links TRBV4-1 to TRBJ2-1; 11 nucleotides align to TRBD2. Germline CDR1 reads MGHRA; CDR2 reads YSYEKL. There are 18 residues in the CDR3. The junction had 9 bases not matched to a gene; V was cut back by 2 bases and J by 3 bases. CDR3 protein: CASSQLPGTSGSYNEQFF. The CDR3 region has the DNA TGCGCCAGCAGCCAACTCCCGGGAACTAGCGGGAGCTACAATGAGCAGTTCTTC.

V gene TRBV7-2 combines with J gene TRBJ1-5; weak D call: TRBD1 (5 bases). Looked up from germline, CDR1 is SGHTA and CDR2 is FQGNSA. The CDR3 length is 13 residues. The germline V and J ends were trimmed by 4 bases and 6 bases, with 10 bases remaining between them. CDR3 nucleotides: TGTGCCAGCAGCTCGGACATCGGTCAGCCCCAGCATTTT. Translation gives CASSSDIGQPQHF.

This chain links TRBV9 with TRBJ1-5, with a weak D call TRBD1 (5 bases). Trimming took 4 bases from V and 2 from J, leaving 13 bases between them. Germline V CDR1 and CDR2: SGDLS, YYNGEE. The CDR3 sequence is 15 residues long. The CDR3 DNA reads TGTGCCAGCAGCTCCGGGGGATCCGGCAATCAGCCCCAGCATTTT. Protein sequence: CASSSGGSGNQPQHF. Full variable domain (remainder filled in from reference TRBV9 and TRBJ1-5): DSGVTQTPKHLITATGQRVTLRCSPRSGDLSVYWYQQSLDQGLQFLIQYYNGEERAKGNILERFSAQQFPDLHSELNLSSLELGDSALYFCASSSGGSGNQPQHFGDGTRLSIL.

The chain has TRBV18 and TRBJ2-7; TRBD1 is a possible D gene (6 bases). This CDR3 has 14 amino acids. Germline lookup yields CDR1 KGHSH and CDR2 LQKENI. Trimming shortened V by 1 base and J by 5 bases, and 12 bases separated the two germline ends. DNA for the CDR3: TGTGCCAGCTCACCACAGGGGGAAGGGAACGAGCAGTACTTC. This codes for CASSPQGEGNEQYF.

V usage is TRBV7-2 and J usage is TRBJ2-5, with TRBD2 matching over 14 bases. CDR3 size: 18 residues. CDR1 is SGHTA, CDR2 FQGNSA, per germline. V lost 1 base to trimming and J lost 4 bases; unmatched junction nucleotides: 8. The CDR3, as DNA: TGTGCCAGCAGCTTAGTGCGGGGACTAGCGGGAGAGGGAGAGACCCAGTACTTC. The encoded protein is CASSLVRGLAGEGETQYF.

This clone was recorded only once. The rearrangement links TRBV11-2 to TRBJ1-2; D is undetermined. Germline lookup yields CDR1 SGHAT and CDR2 FQNNGV. Trimming pared 5 bases from V and 6 bases from J, leaving 22 bases between. The CDR3 consists of 16 residues. As DNA, the CDR3 is TGTGCCAGCAGCCCCCAAATGTACGTCTCCGCGGATGGCTACACCTTC. Its translation: CASSPQMYVSADGYTF.

This clone has only one observation. This chain joins TRBV7-3 and TRBJ2-1; TRBD2 agrees at 10 bases. The CDR3 extends over 15 amino acids. CDR1 is SGHTA, CDR2 FQGTGA, per germline. The V and J ends lost 2 bases and 9 bases, in that order; junction bases with no gene match: 7. CDR3 bases: TGTGCCAGCAGCTTACTACAGCGGGAGGGAGCTGAGCAGTTCTTC. It yields the protein CASSLLQREGAEQFF.

This chain uses TRBV7-2 with TRBJ2-5; 10 nucleotides line up with TRBD1. Germline CDR1 reads SGHTA; CDR2 reads FQGNSA. V lost 9 bases to trimming and J lost 4 bases; unmatched junction nucleotides: 5. The CDR3 sequence is 13 residues long. The chain's CDR3 is CASARDRGETQYF. CDR3 nucleotides: TGTGCCAGTGCCCGGGACAGGGGAGAGACCCAGTACTTC.

The V call is TRBV13, the J call TRBJ2-7, with 7 bases identical to TRBD1. V lost 4 bases, J lost 7 bases, and 10 bases stayed unmatched. The germline V gene encodes CDR1 PRHDT and CDR2 FYEKMQ (reference sequence). CDR3 length: 14 amino acids. The CDR3 protein is CASSSRDSVWEQYV. CDR3 nucleotide sequence: TGTGCCAGCAGCTCCAGGGACAGTGTATGGGAGCAGTACGTC.

V is TRBV25-1 and J is TRBJ2-3, with TRBD2 as a possible D gene (5 bases). Trimming cost V 9 bases and J 0 bases, with 13 bases left between them. This CDR3 is built from 14 residues. Germline V gene data show CDR1 as MGHDK and CDR2 as SYGVNS. CDR3 residues: CASSAGPSTDTQYF. The CDR3 DNA follows: TGTGCCAGTTCTGCGGGTCCTAGCACAGATACGCAGTATTTT. Together with reference TRBV25-1 and TRBJ2-3, the CDR3 gives the full variable domain: EADIYQTPRYLVIGTGKKITLECSQTMGHDKMYWYQQDPGMELHLIHYSYGVNSTEKGDLSSESTVSRIRTEHFPLTLESARPSHTSQYLCASSAGPSTDTQYFGPGTRLTVL.

The rearrangement links TRBV21-1 to TRBJ1-4; the listed D gene, TRBD1, was not tested against the DNA. TRBV21-1 is designated a pseudogene. This CDR3 has 14 residues. The CDR3 spells CASTGAESGEKLFF. The CDR3 region has the DNA TGTGCCAGTACAGGGGCTGAAAGTGGGGAAAAACTGTTTTTT.

The rearrangement uses TRBV4-1 and TRBJ2-1; the D gene is possibly TRBD2 (6 bases). The ends were cut back, 2 bases at V and 7 bases at J, with 9 bases in the middle. The CDR3 extends over 13 amino acids. Per germline, CDR1 MGHRA and CDR2 YSYEKL. The CDR3 nucleotides read TGCGCCAGCAGCCAAAAGGCGGGAAATGAGCAGTTCTTC. Protein product: CASSQKAGNEQFF.

The chain carries TRBV4-3 and TRBJ2-1; 7 nucleotides agree with TRBD2. Germline V gives CDR1 LGHNA, CDR2 YSLEER. V shed 1 base and J 2 bases; nucleotides not matched to a gene: 5. The length of the CDR3 is 16 residues. CDR3 residues: CASSQAASGAYNEQFF. The CDR3 nucleotides are TGCGCCAGCAGCCAAGCGGCTAGCGGTGCCTACAATGAGCAGTTCTTC.

The chain carries TRBV5-4 and TRBJ1-6; a weak D match, TRBD1 (5 bases). The CDR3 loop spans 15 amino acids. The germline gives CDR1 SGHNT, CDR2 YYREEE (reference sequence). Deletions cut 1 base from V and 4 bases from J, with 9 bases between. CDR3 nucleotide sequence: TGTGCCAGCAGCTTGCAAGGGGCTTATAATTCACCCCTCCACTTT. It is translated as CASSLQGAYNSPLHF.

Worth noting for this clone: The junction departs from germline at one end; a sequencing error may be responsible. The chain employs TRBV5-4 and TRBJ1-4; D not certain. The CDR3 consists of 15 residues. Germline V gene sequence: CDR1 SGHNT, CDR2 YYREEE (reference sequence). The CDR3 sequence is CAGSFGLATNEKLFF. As DNA, the CDR3 is TGTGCCGGCAGCTTTGGACTAGCAACTAATGAAAAACTGTTTTTT.